These T cell receptor beta chains were read from a single sample in a study of tumor-infiltrating lymphocytes in localized non-small cell lung cancer. TCRdb keeps only in-frame clones here, not all; method: immunoSEQ multiplex PCR. The top ten hold over 15% of the sample, which has some 15,000 clones, around four fifths seen once. The sample was lung tumor tissue. The receptors here all came from a human donor with non-small cell lung cancer. CDR3s include the opening cysteine and the closing phenylalanine or tryptophan. Each record gives: CDR3 DNA, CDR3 protein, D gene, clone size, J gene, V gene. The D gene is left open where the match is weak. Clone sizes are given selectively: once, few, many, or a class where the clone is expanded.

TGTGCCATCAGTGAGGGACGGGACCAAAGAACAGAGACCCAGTACTTC CAISEGRDQRTETQYF NA once TRBJ2-5 TRBV10-3
TGCGCCAGTCGGGACAGGGGATACGAGCAGTACTTC CASRDRGYEQYF TRBD1 NA TRBJ2-7 TRBV5-1
TGCGCCAGCAGCTTAGCGACAGGGGGCCAAGAGACCCAGTACTTC CASSLATGGQETQYF TRBD1 NA TRBJ2-5 TRBV5-1
TGTGCCAGCAGCGTAGGTCCTAGGCGGGACTACGAGCAGTACTTC CASSVGPRRDYEQYF NA NA TRBJ2-7 TRBV9
TGTGCCAGCAGTGGGGACAGGGCGATTAATGAAAAACTGTTTTTT CASSGDRAINEKLFF TRBD1 NA TRBJ1-4 TRBV6-1
TGTGCCAGCAGCCCCGGGACGGTGAATGAAAAACTGTTTTTT CASSPGTVNEKLFF NA NA TRBJ1-4 TRBV7-8
TGCGCCAGCAGCTTGGGGGGGCAGGGAAACGCTGAAGCTTTCTTT CASSLGGQGNAEAFF NA NA TRBJ1-1 TRBV5-1
TGCGCCCCCAGAGGACACAATGAAAAACTGTTTTTT CAPRGHNEKLFF NA NA TRBJ1-4 TRBV10-1
TGTGCTAGTAGCGCGATCCGGGAGCTCTACGAGCAGTACTTC CASSAIRELYEQYF NA NA TRBJ2-7 TRBV7-7
TGCGCCAGCAGCTTGGAGAGACAGGACAATAATTCACCCCTCCACTTT CASSLERQDNNSPLHF NA NA TRBJ1-6 TRBV5-1
TGCGCCAGCGGACAGGGACAATACGAGCAGTACTTC CASGQGQYEQYF TRBD1 NA TRBJ2-7 TRBV5-1
TGTGCCAGTAAAACAACTTGGGGCTCCTATAATTCACCCCTCCACTTT CASKTTWGSYNSPLHF NA few TRBJ1-6 TRBV19
TGCAGCGTTGCGCAGGCCTACGAGCAGTACTTC CSVAQAYEQYF NA NA TRBJ2-7 TRBV29-1
TGTGCCAGCAGTTGGACAGGAGGGGGGCCCTACGAGCAGTACTTC CASSWTGGGPYEQYF NA NA TRBJ2-7 TRBV28
TGTGCCAGCAGCTTGTGGACCCGGGATGGCTACACCTTC CASSLWTRDGYTF NA NA TRBJ1-2 TRBV5-4
TGTGCCAGCACCGACGGACGGGTTAACTACGAGCAGTACTTC CASTDGRVNYEQYF NA medium-sized TRBJ2-7 TRBV6-6
TGCAGCGTTGTCTATTTAGTAGGGATAAACACTGAAGCTTTCTTT CSVVYLVGINTEAFF NA NA TRBJ1-1 TRBV29-1
TGTGCCAGCAGCCTCCCGGGGGGGCGAGAGACCCAGTACTTC CASSLPGGRETQYF TRBD2 NA TRBJ2-5 TRBV5-4
TGTGCCAGCAGCCCCCCCGGAGCGGGAAGCTACAATGAGCAGTTCTTC CASSPPGAGSYNEQFF TRBD2 NA TRBJ2-1 TRBV7-9
TGTGCCAGCAGCTTAGACAGGGGCACCGGGGAGCTGTTTTTT CASSLDRGTGELFF TRBD1 NA TRBJ2-2 TRBV7-2
TGCGCCAGCAGTGAGGGAAGGACCCTTTTCTCCTACGAGCAGTACTTC CASSEGRTLFSYEQYF NA NA TRBJ2-7 TRBV10-2
TGTGCCAGCAGCCCCTACACGGACAGAGATCAAGATACGCAGTATTTT CASSPYTDRDQDTQYF NA NA TRBJ2-3 TRBV4-2
TGTGCCAGCAGCTTAGTTCGGGGTGAGGCTGAGCAGTTCTTC CASSLVRGEAEQFF NA NA TRBJ2-1 TRBV7-9
TGTGCCAGCAGTCTGACAGAGAACACTGAAGCTTTCTTT CASSLTENTEAFF NA few TRBJ1-1 TRBV27
TGTGCCAGCAGTTTTCCCCCAGGGGGAAACTACGAGCAGTACTTC CASSFPPGGNYEQYF TRBD1 NA TRBJ2-7 TRBV28
TGTGCCAGCAGTTTAAGAGGACAGGGTTTTGATCAGCCCCAGCATTTT CASSLRGQGFDQPQHF TRBD1 few TRBJ1-5 TRBV28